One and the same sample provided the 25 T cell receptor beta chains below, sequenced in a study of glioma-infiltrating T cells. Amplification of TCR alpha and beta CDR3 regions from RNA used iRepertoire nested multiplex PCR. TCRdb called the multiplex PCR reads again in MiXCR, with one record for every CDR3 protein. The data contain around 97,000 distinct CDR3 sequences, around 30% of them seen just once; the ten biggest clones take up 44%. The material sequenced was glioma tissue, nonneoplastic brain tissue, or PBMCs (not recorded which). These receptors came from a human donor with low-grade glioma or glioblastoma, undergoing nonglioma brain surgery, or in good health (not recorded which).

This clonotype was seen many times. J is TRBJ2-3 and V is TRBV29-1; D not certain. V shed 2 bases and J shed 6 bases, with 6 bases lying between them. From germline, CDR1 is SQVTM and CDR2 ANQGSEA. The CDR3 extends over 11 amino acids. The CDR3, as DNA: TGCAGCGTTGAACGTCGCGATACGCAGTATTTT. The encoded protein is CSVERRDTQYF.

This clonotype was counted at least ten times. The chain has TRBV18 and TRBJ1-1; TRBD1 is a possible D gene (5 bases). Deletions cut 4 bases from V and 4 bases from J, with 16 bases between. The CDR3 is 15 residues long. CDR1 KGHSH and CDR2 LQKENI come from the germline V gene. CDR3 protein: CASSLPPQATTEAFF. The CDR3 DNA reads TGTGCCAGCTCACTGCCTCCACAGGCGACCACTGAAGCTTTCTTT.

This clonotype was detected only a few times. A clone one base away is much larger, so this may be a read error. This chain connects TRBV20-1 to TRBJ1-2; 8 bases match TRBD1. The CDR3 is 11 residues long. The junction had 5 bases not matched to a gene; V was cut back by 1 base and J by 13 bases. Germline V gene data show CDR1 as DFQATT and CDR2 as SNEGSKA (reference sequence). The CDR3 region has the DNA TGCAGTGCTAGAGCCGACAGGGGACGCACCTTC. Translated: CSARADRGRTF.

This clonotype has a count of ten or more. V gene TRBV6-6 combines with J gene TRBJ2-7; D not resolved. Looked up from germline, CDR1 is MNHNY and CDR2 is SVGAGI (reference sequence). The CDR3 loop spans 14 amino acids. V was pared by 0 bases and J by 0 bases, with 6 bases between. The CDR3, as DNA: TGTGCCAGCAGTTACTCGCTGCTCTCCTACGAGCAGTACTTC. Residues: CASSYSLLSYEQYF.

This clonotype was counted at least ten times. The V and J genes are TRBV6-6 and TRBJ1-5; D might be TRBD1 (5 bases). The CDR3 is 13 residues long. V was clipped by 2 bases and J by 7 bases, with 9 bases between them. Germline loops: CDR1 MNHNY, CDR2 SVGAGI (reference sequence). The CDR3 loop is CASSYDGGQPQHF. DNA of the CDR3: TGTGCCAGCAGTTACGACGGGGGACAGCCCCAGCATTTT.

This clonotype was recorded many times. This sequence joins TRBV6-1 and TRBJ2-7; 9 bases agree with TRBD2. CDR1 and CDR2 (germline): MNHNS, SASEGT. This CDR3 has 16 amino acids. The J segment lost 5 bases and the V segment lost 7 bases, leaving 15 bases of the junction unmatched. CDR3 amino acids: CASINMGAGGNDEQYF. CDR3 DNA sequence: TGTGCCAGCATCAATATGGGAGCGGGGGGCAACGACGAGCAGTACTTC.

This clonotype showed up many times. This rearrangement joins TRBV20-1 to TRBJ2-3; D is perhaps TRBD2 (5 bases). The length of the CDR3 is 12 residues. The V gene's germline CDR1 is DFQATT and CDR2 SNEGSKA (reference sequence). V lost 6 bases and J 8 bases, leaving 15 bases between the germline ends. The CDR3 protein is CSAVRGDGTQYF. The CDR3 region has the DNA TGCAGTGCGGTTCGGGGTGACGGTACGCAGTATTTT.

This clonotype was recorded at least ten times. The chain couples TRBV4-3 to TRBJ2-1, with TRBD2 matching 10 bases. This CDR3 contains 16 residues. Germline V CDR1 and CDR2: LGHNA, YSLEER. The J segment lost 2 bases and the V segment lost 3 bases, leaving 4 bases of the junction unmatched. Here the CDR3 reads CASSHDTSGAYNEQFF. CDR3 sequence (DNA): TGCGCCAGCAGCCACGATACTAGCGGGGCCTACAATGAGCAGTTCTTC.

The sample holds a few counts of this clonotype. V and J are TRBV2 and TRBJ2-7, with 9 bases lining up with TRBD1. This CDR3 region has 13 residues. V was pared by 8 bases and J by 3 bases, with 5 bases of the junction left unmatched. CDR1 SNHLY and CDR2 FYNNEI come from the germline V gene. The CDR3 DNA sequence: TGTGCCAGCTGGGACAGGGTCTTCTACGAGCAGTACTTC. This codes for CASWDRVFYEQYF.

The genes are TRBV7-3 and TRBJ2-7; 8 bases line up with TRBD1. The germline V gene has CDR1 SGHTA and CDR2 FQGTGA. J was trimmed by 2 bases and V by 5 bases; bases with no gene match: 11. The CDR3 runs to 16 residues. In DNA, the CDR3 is TGTGCCAGCAGCCCAACTGGACAGGGTTCGGCCTACGAGCAGTACTTC. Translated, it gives CASSPTGQGSAYEQYF.

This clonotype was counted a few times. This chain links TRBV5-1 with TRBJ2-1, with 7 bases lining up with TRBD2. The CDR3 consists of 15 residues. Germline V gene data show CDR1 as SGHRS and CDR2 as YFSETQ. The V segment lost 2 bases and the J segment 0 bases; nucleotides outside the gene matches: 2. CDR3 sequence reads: CASSFPGGSYNEQFF. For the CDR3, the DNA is TGCGCCAGCAGCTTCCCGGGGGGCTCCTACAATGAGCAGTTCTTC. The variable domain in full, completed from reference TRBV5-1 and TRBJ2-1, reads KAGVTQTPRYLIKTRGQQVTLSCSPISGHRSVSWYQQTPGQGLQFLFEYFSETQRNKGNFPGRFSGRQFSNSRSEMNVSTLELGDSALYLCASSFPGGSYNEQFFGPGTRLTVL.

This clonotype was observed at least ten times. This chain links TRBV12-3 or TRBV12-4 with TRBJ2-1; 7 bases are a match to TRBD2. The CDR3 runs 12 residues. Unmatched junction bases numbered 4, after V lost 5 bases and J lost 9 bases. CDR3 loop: CASSQGGAEQFF. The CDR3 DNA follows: TGTGCCAGCAGTCAGGGAGGGGCTGAGCAGTTCTTC.

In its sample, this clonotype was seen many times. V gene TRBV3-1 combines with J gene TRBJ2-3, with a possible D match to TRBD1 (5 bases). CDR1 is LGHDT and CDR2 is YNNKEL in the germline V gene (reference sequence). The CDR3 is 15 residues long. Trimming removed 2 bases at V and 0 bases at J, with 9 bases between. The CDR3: CASSQQHRSTDTQYF. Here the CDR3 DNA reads TGTGCCAGCAGCCAACAACACAGGAGCACAGATACGCAGTATTTT.

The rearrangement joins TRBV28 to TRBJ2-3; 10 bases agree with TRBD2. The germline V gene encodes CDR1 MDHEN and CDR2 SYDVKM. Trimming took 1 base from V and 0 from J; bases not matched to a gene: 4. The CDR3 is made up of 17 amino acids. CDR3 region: CASSLFSGGASTDTQYF. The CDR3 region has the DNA TGTGCCAGCAGTTTATTCAGCGGGGGGGCTAGCACAGATACGCAGTATTTT.

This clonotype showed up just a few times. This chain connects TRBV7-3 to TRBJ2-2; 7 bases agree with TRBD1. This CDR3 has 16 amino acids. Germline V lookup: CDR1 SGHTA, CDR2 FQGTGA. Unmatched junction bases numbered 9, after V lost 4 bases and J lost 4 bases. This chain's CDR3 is CASSSQTGSVTGELFF. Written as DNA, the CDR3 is TGTGCCAGCAGCTCACAGACAGGGTCGGTCACCGGGGAGCTGTTTTTT.

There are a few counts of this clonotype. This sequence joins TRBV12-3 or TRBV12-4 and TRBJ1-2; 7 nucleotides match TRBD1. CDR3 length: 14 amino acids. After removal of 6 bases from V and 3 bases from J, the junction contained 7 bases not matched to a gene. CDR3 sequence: CASSVQGQYYGYTF. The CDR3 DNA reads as TGTGCCAGCAGCGTGCAGGGACAGTACTATGGCTACACCTTC.

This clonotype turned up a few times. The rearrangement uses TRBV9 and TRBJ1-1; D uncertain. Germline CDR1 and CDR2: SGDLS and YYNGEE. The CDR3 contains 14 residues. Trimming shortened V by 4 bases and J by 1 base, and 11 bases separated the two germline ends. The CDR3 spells CASSTGPTNTEAFF. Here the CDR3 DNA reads TGTGCCAGCAGCACCGGGCCGACGAACACTGAAGCTTTCTTT. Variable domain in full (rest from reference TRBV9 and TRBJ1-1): DSGVTQTPKHLITATGQRVTLRCSPRSGDLSVYWYQQSLDQGLQFLIQYYNGEERAKGNILERFSAQQFPDLHSELNLSSLELGDSALYFCASSTGPTNTEAFFGQGTRLTVV.

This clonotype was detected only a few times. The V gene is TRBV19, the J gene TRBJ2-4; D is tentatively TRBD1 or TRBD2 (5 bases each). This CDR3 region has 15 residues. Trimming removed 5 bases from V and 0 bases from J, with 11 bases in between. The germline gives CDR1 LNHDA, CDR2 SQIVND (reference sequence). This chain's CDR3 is CASSEGQLAKNIQYF. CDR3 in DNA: TGTGCCAGTAGTGAGGGGCAGTTAGCCAAAAACATTCAGTACTTC.

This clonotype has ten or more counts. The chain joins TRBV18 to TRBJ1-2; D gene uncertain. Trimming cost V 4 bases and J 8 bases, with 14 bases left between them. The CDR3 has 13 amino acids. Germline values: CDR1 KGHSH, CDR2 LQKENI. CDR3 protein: CASSQGSQEGYTF. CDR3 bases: TGTGCCAGCTCACAGGGTTCCCAGGAAGGCTACACCTTC.

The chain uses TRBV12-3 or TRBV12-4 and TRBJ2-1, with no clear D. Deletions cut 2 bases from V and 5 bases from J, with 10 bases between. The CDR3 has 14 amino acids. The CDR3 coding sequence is TGTGCCAGCAGTTTAAGAAACGGAAACAATGAGCAGTTCTTC. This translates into CASSLRNGNNEQFF.

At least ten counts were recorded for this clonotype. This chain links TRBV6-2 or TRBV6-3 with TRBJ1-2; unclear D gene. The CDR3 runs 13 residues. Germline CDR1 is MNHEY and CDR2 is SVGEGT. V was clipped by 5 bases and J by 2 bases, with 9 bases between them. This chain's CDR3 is CASSSNNNYGYTF. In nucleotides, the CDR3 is TGTGCCAGCAGTAGTAACAACAACTATGGCTACACCTTC.

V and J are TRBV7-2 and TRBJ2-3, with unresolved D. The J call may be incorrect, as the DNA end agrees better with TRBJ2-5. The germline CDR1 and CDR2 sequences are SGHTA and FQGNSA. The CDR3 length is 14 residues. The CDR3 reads CASSLIIVQETQYF. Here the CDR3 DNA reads TGTGCCAGCAGCTTAATAATTGTTCAAGAGACCCAGTACTTC.

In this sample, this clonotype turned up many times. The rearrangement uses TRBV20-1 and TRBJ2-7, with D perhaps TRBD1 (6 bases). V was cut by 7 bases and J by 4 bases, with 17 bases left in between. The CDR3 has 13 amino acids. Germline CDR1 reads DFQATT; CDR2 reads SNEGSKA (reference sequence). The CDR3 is CSVLGQMGYEQYF. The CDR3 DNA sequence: TGCAGTGTTTTAGGACAGATGGGATACGAGCAGTACTTC.

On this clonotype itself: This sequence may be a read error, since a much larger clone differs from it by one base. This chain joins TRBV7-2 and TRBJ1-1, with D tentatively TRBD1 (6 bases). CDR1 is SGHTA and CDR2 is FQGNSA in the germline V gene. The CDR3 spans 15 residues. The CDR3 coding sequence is TGTGCCAGCAGCTGGGTAGGGGGAGCGAACAATGAAGCTTTCTTT. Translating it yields CASSWVGGANNEAFF. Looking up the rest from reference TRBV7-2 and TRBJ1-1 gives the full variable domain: GAGVSQSPSNKVTEKGKDVELRCDPISGHTALYWYRQSLGQGLEFLIYFQGNSAPDKSGLPSDRFSAERTGGSVSTLTIQRTQQEDSAVYLCASSWVGGANNEAFFGQGTRLTVV.

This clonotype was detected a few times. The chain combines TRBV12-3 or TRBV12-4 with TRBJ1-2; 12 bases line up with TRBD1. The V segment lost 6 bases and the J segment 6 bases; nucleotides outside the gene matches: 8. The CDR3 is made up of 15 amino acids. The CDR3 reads CASRGRDRGQDGYTF. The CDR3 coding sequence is TGTGCCAGCAGAGGCCGGGACAGGGGGCAGGATGGCTACACCTTC.